Each of the 25 T cell receptor beta chains below was sequenced from the same sample in a study of T cell repertoires in cytomegalovirus infection. No antigen is known for these receptors. Each CDR3 protein is one row after TCRdb ran MiXCR on the reads. The sample lists some 480,000 distinct CDR3 sequences, 30% to 35% occurring once. The sample in question was cultured PBMCs, obtained from culture after CMV antigen stimulation. These receptors originate from a human donor in good health (CMV status not recorded). Some clones in this sample may be carry-over from other donors' samples.

The CDR3, as DNA: TGCGCCAGCAGCCAAGCGGCGGGACAGGGGTACACTGAAGCTTTCTTT. Translation gives CASSQAAGQGYTEAFF. The chain couples TRBV4-1 to TRBJ1-1, with 10 nucleotides matching TRBD1. The length of the CDR3 is 16 residues. The germline V gene encodes CDR1 MGHRA and CDR2 YSYEKL. V shed 1 base, J shed 3 bases, and the junction held 5 bases outside the gene matches.

This clonotype was seen a handful of times. The rearrangement uses TRBV7-9 and TRBJ2-1; D uncertain. Trimming left V 1 base short and J 7 bases short, with 5 bases between. Germline loops: CDR1 SEHNR, CDR2 FQNEAQ (reference sequence). This CDR3 is built from 12 residues. CDR3 coding DNA: TGTGCCAGCAGCTTAGGACATAATGAGCAGTTCTTC. It encodes CASSLGHNEQFF.

This clonotype was observed many times. The chain uses TRBV7-2 and TRBJ2-3; no firm D call. Trimming removed 1 base at V and 7 bases at J, with 3 bases between. CDR3 length equals 11 residues. The V gene's germline CDR1 is SGHTA and CDR2 FQGNSA. The CDR3 sequence: CASSLGHTQYF. In DNA, the CDR3 is TGTGCCAGCAGCTTAGGCCATACGCAGTATTTT.

CDR3 sequence: CASSVGSSETQYF. The CDR3, as DNA: TGTGCCAGCAGTGTAGGGTCCTCAGAGACCCAGTACTTC. The chain uses TRBV2 and TRBJ2-5; D unclear. The CDR3 sequence is 13 residues long. Germline V CDR1 and CDR2: SNHLY, FYNNEI. Trimming removed 4 bases from V and 4 bases from J, with 10 bases in between.

The rearrangement joins TRBV27 to TRBJ1-5; no definite D call. V lost 5 bases and J lost 7, with 21 bases in between. There are 16 residues in the CDR3. Looked up from germline, CDR1 is MNHEY and CDR2 is SMNVEV (reference sequence). The CDR3 sequence is CASSPRMAGVEQPQHF. CDR3 in DNA: TGTGCCAGCAGTCCACGTATGGCGGGCGTTGAACAGCCCCAGCATTTT.

The sample holds many counts of this clonotype. The chain has TRBV7-2 and TRBJ2-2; tentatively, D is TRBD2 (6 bases). V was shortened by 2 bases and J by 5 bases, with 9 bases between the two germline ends. CDR1 is SGHTA and CDR2 is FQGNSA in the germline V gene. The CDR3 length is 14 residues. The CDR3 sequence: CASSLLALTGELFF. CDR3 nucleotide sequence: TGTGCCAGCAGCTTACTAGCGCTTACCGGGGAGCTGTTTTTT.

The V gene is TRBV13, the J gene TRBJ1-3; possibly TRBD1 for D (5 bases). CDR1 is PRHDT, CDR2 FYEKMQ, per germline (reference sequence). The CDR3 sequence is 15 residues long. The ends were cut back, 5 bases at V and 2 bases at J, with 13 bases in the middle. CDR3 residues: CASSPLGGAGNTIYF. The CDR3 DNA reads TGTGCCAGCAGCCCCCTGGGAGGGGCTGGAAACACCATATATTTT.

This clonotype was seen only a few times. The V call is TRBV5-8, the J call TRBJ2-1, with 11 bases aligning to TRBD2. Germline CDR1 is SGHTS and CDR2 is YDEGEE. Trimming took 0 bases from V and 4 from J; bases not matched to a gene: 6. This CDR3 comprises 17 residues. This CDR3 is CASSLVVTSGAYNEQFF. CDR3 DNA: TGTGCCAGCAGCTTGGTTGTGACTAGCGGGGCTTACAATGAGCAGTTCTTC.

V is TRBV7-9 and J is TRBJ2-5, with 8 bases that match TRBD2. Per germline, CDR1 SEHNR and CDR2 FQNEAQ (reference sequence). The CDR3 consists of 16 residues. Trimming at V came to 5 bases and at J to 5 bases, leaving 13 bases not matched to a gene. CDR3 coding DNA: TGTGCCAGCAGCCCCCGGGGAGCGGGAGTGTTTGAGACCCAGTACTTC. This gives the protein CASSPRGAGVFETQYF.

This clonotype was recorded once. The rearrangement joins TRBV3-1 to TRBJ2-7; D is possibly TRBD2 (5 bases). Germline assignment: CDR1 LGHDT and CDR2 YNNKEL (reference sequence). The CDR3 is made up of 14 amino acids. The V end was cut by 3 bases, the J end by 6 bases, with 15 bases between. The CDR3 is CASSQGVTLSEQYF. CDR3 coding DNA: TGTGCCAGCAGCCAGGGAGTAACTCTGAGCGAGCAGTACTTC.

The chain employs TRBV13 and TRBJ2-5, with TRBD1 matching 11 bases. With V trimmed by 5 bases and J by 0 bases, 2 bases remained unmatched. CDR3 size: 15 residues. The germline V gene has CDR1 PRHDT and CDR2 FYEKMQ (reference sequence). In nucleotides, the CDR3 is TGTGCCAGCAGCGGGGACAGGGGGTACCAAGAGACCCAGTACTTC. Translating gives CASSGDRGYQETQYF.

The V gene is TRBV12-3 or TRBV12-4, the J gene TRBJ1-3, with D unresolved. With 3 bases removed from V and 5 bases from J, the gap between germline ends came to 5 bases. This CDR3 contains 12 residues. The CDR3, as DNA: TGTGCCAGCAGTTTCTTTAGAAACACCATATATTTT. Amino acid sequence: CASSFFRNTIYF.

This chain joins TRBV4-3 and TRBJ2-7; 11 bases align to TRBD2. The CDR3 runs 15 residues. CDR1 is LGHNA, CDR2 YSLEER, per germline. Germline trimming cut 3 bases from V and 4 bases from J; bases unmatched to any gene: 5. CDR3 loop: CASSQFSSGRYEQYF. The CDR3 DNA follows: TGCGCCAGCAGCCAGTTTTCTAGCGGGAGGTACGAGCAGTACTTC.

The rearrangement uses TRBV28 and TRBJ1-3; perhaps TRBD1 as D (5 bases). Germline CDR1 MDHEN, CDR2 SYDVKM. Trimming cost V 3 bases and J 4 bases, with 16 bases left between them. There are 16 residues in the CDR3. In nucleotides, the CDR3 is TGTGCCAGCAGTTTTTGGGCGTTGGGGGACGGAAACACCATATATTTT. This translates into CASSFWALGDGNTIYF. The whole variable domain, filled in from reference TRBV28 and TRBJ1-3, reads DVKVTQSSRYLVKRTGEKVFLECVQDMDHENMFWYRQDPGLGLRLIYFSYDVKMKEKGDIPEGYSVSREKKERFSLILESASTNQTSMYLCASSFWALGDGNTIYFGEGSWLTVV.

The V gene is TRBV4-1, the J gene TRBJ1-2; TRBD1 matches 7 bases. This CDR3 is built from 15 residues. The ends lost 4 bases at V and 7 bases at J; junction bases unmatched: 12. CDR1 and CDR2 from the germline V gene are MGHRA and YSYEKL. The DNA of the CDR3 is TGCGCCAGCAGCCCAGAGCAGGGGGTTTTAGTTGGCTACACCTTC. Amino acids: CASSPEQGVLVGYTF.

The sample holds many counts of this clonotype. The CDR3 sequence is CASSPTGGGTEAFF. CDR3 nucleotides: TGTGCCAGCAGCCCGACAGGGGGGGGGACTGAAGCTTTCTTT. V and J are TRBV11-2 and TRBJ1-1; 9 positions match TRBD1. Trimming at V came to 5 bases and at J to 5 bases, leaving 6 bases not matched to a gene. This CDR3 is built from 14 residues. Germline V gene sequence: CDR1 SGHAT, CDR2 FQNNGV.

This sequence joins TRBV20-1 and TRBJ2-5, with TRBD2 as a possible D gene (6 bases). With 3 bases removed from V and 5 bases from J, the gap between germline ends came to 16 bases. Germline-derived CDR1 and CDR2 are DFQATT and SNEGSKA (reference sequence). The CDR3 has 14 residues. In DNA, the CDR3 is TGCAGTGCTAGCGGGACTCTTTCACCCGAGACCCAGTACTTC. Translated: CSASGTLSPETQYF.

This clonotype was observed once. The rearrangement joins TRBV4-1 to TRBJ2-1, with TRBD2 matching over 14 bases. The germline gives CDR1 MGHRA, CDR2 YSYEKL. The CDR3 spans 19 residues. Trimming at V came to 1 base and at J to 7 bases, leaving 12 bases not matched to a gene. CDR3 loop: CASSQGPGLAGAFSNEQFF. CDR3 bases: TGCGCCAGCAGCCAAGGCCCGGGACTAGCGGGAGCATTTAGTAATGAGCAGTTCTTC.

V and J are TRBV6-8 and TRBJ2-6; D is undetermined. Germline V CDR1 and CDR2: MNHGY, SAAAGT. The CDR3 consists of 14 residues. The germline V and J ends were trimmed by 6 bases and 2 bases, with 8 bases remaining between them. The CDR3 bases are TGTGCCAGCAGCAACACCGCTGGGGCCAACGTCCTGACTTTC. Residues: CASSNTAGANVLTF.

This clonotype was seen just once. The junction and the germline gene differ at one end; a read error may be behind it. V is TRBV20-1 and J is TRBJ2-7; 9 bases line up with TRBD2. This CDR3 is built from 20 residues. CDR1 DFQATT and CDR2 SNEGSKA come from the germline V gene (reference sequence). The CDR3 coding sequence is TGCAGTGCCAGAGCAGGCAGCGGCGGGAGGGCCGCGGGGTTATCCGTTGAGCAGTACTTC. Translation gives CSARAGSGGRAAGLSVEQYF.

V gene TRBV28 combines with J gene TRBJ1-2, with D tentatively TRBD1 (6 bases). With 3 bases removed from V and 3 bases from J, the gap between germline ends came to 11 bases. The CDR3 runs to 14 residues. Per germline, CDR1 MDHEN and CDR2 SYDVKM. The CDR3 sequence: CASSLSGADYGYTF. The DNA for the CDR3 is TGTGCCAGCAGTTTGTCAGGGGCAGACTATGGCTACACCTTC.

V and J are TRBV7-2 and TRBJ2-1, with 8 bases lining up with TRBD2. V trimming: 3 bases; J trimming: 6 bases; junction bases outside the gene matches: 7. The CDR3 has 15 amino acids. Germline V gene data show CDR1 as SGHTA and CDR2 as FQGNSA. DNA of the CDR3: TGTGCCAGCAGCTTTTCTAGCGGGCGACGCAATGAGCAGTTCTTC. Protein sequence: CASSFSSGRRNEQFF.

The chain uses TRBV12-3 or TRBV12-4 and TRBJ1-6; D is possibly TRBD1 (6 bases). This CDR3 spans 16 amino acids. The V end was cut by 5 bases, the J end by 7 bases, with 18 bases between. CDR3 amino acids: CASSLLAAGENSPLHF. In nucleotides, the CDR3 is TGTGCCAGCAGTCTCCTAGCGGCAGGGGAGAATTCACCCCTCCACTTT.

This clonotype was seen more than once but under ten times. The V call is TRBV6-2 or TRBV6-3, the J call TRBJ2-7, with D possibly matching TRBD2 (5 bases). V lost 2 bases and J 6 bases, leaving 17 bases between the germline ends. Germline V gives CDR1 MNHEY, CDR2 SVGEGT. The CDR3 is 15 residues long. The CDR3 region is CASSYTGVKTLEQYV. The CDR3 DNA follows: TGTGCCAGCAGTTACACCGGGGTAAAGACTCTCGAGCAGTACGTC.

V usage is TRBV15 and J usage is TRBJ2-5, with D perhaps matching TRBD2 (6 bases). V was pared by 0 bases and J by 3 bases, with 11 bases between. This CDR3 spans 15 amino acids. CDR1 LNHNV and CDR2 YYDKDF come from the germline V gene (reference sequence). CDR3 region: CATSRDQGEEETQYF. In nucleotides, the CDR3 is TGTGCCACCAGCAGAGATCAAGGGGAGGAAGAGACCCAGTACTTC.